This T cell receptor beta chain comes out of a study of blood T cell repertoires in COVID-19. For the study at large: Sites in the United States, Italy and Spain provided acute and convalescent COVID-19 samples. PBMCs, B-cell-depleted T cells, or T cells were the source of the cDNA or gDNA that made up the material.

In germline, CDR1 is WNHNN, CDR2 SYGVQD (reference sequence). The CDR3 extends over 13 amino acids. Trimming at V came to 2 bases and at J to 5 bases, leaving 3 bases not matched to a gene. Authors' analysis steps: Reference gene primer amplification in the assay estimated nucleated cell counts. Here immunoSEQ multiplex PCR was the method, and the copy in TCRdb shows in-frame clones only, minus some. The V and J calls and clone size are taken from that table; D and trimming were inferred from the DNA. The data show more than 250,000 clones, 70% to 90% seen once. The material sequenced was peripheral blood. The sequence was obtained from a man aged 18 to 35 with active or convalescent COVID-19. The chain couples TRBV10-1 to TRBJ2-7, with 7 bases that match TRBD1. CDR3 DNA: TGCGCCAGCAGTGAGGACAGGGTTGACGAGCAGTACTTC. This codes for CASSEDRVDEQYF.